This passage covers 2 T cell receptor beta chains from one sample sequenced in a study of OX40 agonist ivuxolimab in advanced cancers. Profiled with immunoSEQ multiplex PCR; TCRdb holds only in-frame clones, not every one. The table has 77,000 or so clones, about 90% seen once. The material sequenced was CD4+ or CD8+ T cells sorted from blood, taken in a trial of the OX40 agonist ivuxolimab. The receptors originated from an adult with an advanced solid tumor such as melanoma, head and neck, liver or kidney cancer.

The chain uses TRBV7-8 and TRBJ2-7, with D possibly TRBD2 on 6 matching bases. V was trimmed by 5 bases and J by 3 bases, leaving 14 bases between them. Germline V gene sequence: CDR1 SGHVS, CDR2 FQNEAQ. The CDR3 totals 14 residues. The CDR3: CASSEVGGFYEQYF. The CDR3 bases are TGTGCCAGCAGCGAAGTGGGGGGATTCTACGAGCAGTACTTC. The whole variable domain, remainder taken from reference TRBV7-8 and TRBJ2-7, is GAGVSQSPRYKVAKRGQDVALRCDPISGHVSLFWYQQALGQGPEFLTYFQNEAQLDKSGLPSDRFFAERPEGSVSTLKIQRTQQEDSAVYLCASSEVGGFYEQYFGPGTRLTVT.

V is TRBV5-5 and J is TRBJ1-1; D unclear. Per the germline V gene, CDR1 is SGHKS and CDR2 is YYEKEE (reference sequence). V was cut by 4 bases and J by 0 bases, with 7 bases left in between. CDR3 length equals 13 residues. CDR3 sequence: CASSGRLNTEAFF. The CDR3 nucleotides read TGTGCCAGCAGCGGGAGACTGAACACTGAAGCTTTCTTT. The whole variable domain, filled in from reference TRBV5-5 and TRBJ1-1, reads DAGVTQSPTHLIKTRGQQVTLRCSPISGHKSVSWYQQVLGQGPQFIFQYYEKEERGRGNFPDRFSARQFPNYSSELNVNALLLGDSALYLCASSGRLNTEAFFGQGTRLTVV.